These 32 T cell receptor beta chains came from one sample sequenced in a study of CXCR3-negative and CXCR3-positive naive CD8 T cells (dated by TCRdb to between 2018 and 2020). Their recognized antigens are unknown. TCRdb names NextSeq 550 as the instrument used. The Human TCR Profiling Kit (MiLaboratory) was used to prepare UMI-labeled 5' RACE TRB cDNA libraries. Based on TCRdb reprocessing of the reads, there is one entry per CDR3 protein sequence, and DNA is missing. In this sample's table one finds fewer than 65,000 distinct CDR3 sequences. The ten biggest clones cover approximately 4.4% of the sample. What the authors observed across the whole study: TRB CDR3s from CXCR3-positive naive cells showed higher hydrophobicity (lower Kidera factor 4), lower energy, and higher strength and volume indices than CXCR3-negative naive cells.

The source material was naive CXCR3+ CD8+ T cells from blood. The cell subset or site label corresponds to: CD45RO-CCR7+CD27+CD95- naive CD8+ T cells expressing CXCR3 (TNR3+). All receptors come from a human donor in good health. Some clones in this sample may be carry-over from other donors' samples.

The gene calls are TRBV29-1 and TRBJ2-5; TCRdb's D call of TRBD1 is untestable without DNA. The CDR3 consists of 16 residues. Germline V lookup: CDR1 SQVTM, CDR2 ANQGSEA. The CDR3 sequence is CSVEDLGGLMGETQYF.

The chain links TRBV7-3 to TRBJ2-5; TCRdb's D call of TRBD1 is untestable without DNA. The CDR3 contains 15 residues. Germline loops: CDR1 SGHTA, CDR2 FQGTGA. The CDR3 protein is CASSLRSGGSETQYF. The full variable domain, completed using reference TRBV7-3 and TRBJ2-5, is GAGVSQTPSNKVTEKGKYVELRCDPISGHTALYWYRQSLGQGPEFLIYFQGTGAADDSGLPNDRFFAVRPEGSVSTLKIQRTERGDSAVYLCASSLRSGGSETQYFGPGTRLLVL.

The chain recombines TRBV5-4 with TRBJ2-3; TCRdb's assignment of TRBD1 cannot be checked, as there is no DNA. Germline V CDR1 and CDR2: SGHNT, YYREEE (reference sequence). The CDR3 is 11 amino acids. The CDR3 sequence: CASGATDTQYF.

The chain couples TRBV28 to TRBJ2-7; no DNA is available, so the TRBD1 call from TCRdb remains unchecked. This CDR3 has 15 residues. Germline V gene sequence: CDR1 MDHEN, CDR2 SYDVKM. This CDR3 reads CASSWLGTGNYEQYF.

The chain carries TRBV27 and TRBJ2-7. Germline lookup yields CDR1 MNHEY and CDR2 SMNVEV (reference sequence). This CDR3 region has 12 residues. The CDR3 loop is CASSPNIYEQYF.

The V call is TRBV6-5, the J call TRBJ1-1; TCRdb lists TRBD1, though no DNA is available to test this call. The CDR3 covers 14 residues. Germline loops: CDR1 MNHEY, CDR2 SVGAGI. CDR3 in amino acids: CASSYQGQGYEAFF.

The CDR3 is CAFHSHRGPQHF. The rearrangement links TRBV30 to TRBJ1-5; TCRdb's D call, TRBD1, is unchecked because there is no DNA. The CDR3 runs to 12 residues. Germline values: CDR1 GTSNPN, CDR2 SVGIG (reference sequence).

The chain employs TRBV12-3 or TRBV12-4 and TRBJ2-1; no DNA is available, so the TRBD2 call from TCRdb remains unchecked. The CDR3 has 17 residues. The CDR3 reads CASSPFPSGGLYNEQFF.

The chain couples TRBV15 to TRBJ2-1; absent DNA, TCRdb's TRBD1 call cannot be checked. CDR1 LNHNV and CDR2 YYDKDF come from the germline V gene (reference sequence). This CDR3 contains 16 residues. The CDR3 protein is CATSRVGGGSHNEQFF.

The chain recombines TRBV28 with TRBJ2-5; the D call from TCRdb, TRBD1, cannot be confirmed without DNA. The CDR3 is 15 amino acids. Per germline, CDR1 MDHEN and CDR2 SYDVKM. CDR3 residues: CASSLGDREFETQYF.

The chain recombines TRBV6-4 with TRBJ2-3; the D gene TCRdb calls, TRBD1, cannot be checked with no DNA. Germline V lookup: CDR1 MRHNA, CDR2 SNTAGT. The CDR3 extends over 16 amino acids. The CDR3 loop reads CASSDSPGEGTDTQYF.

The chain combines TRBV20-1 with TRBJ2-2; the D call of TRBD2 rests on TCRdb alone, since no DNA is present to check it. Germline loops: CDR1 DFQATT, CDR2 SNEGSKA (reference sequence). The CDR3 is 18 residues long. The CDR3 sequence: CSASSPLAGGGVTGELFF.

The chain joins TRBV2 to TRBJ1-5; TCRdb's D call, TRBD1, is unchecked because there is no DNA. Per germline, CDR1 SNHLY and CDR2 FYNNEI. CDR3 length: 14 residues. Here the CDR3 reads CASSEDREDQPQHF.

The V and J genes are TRBV5-4 and TRBJ2-3. The CDR3 has 12 amino acids. Germline V gives CDR1 SGHNT, CDR2 YYREEE (reference sequence). The CDR3 loop reads CASSQVGDTQYF.

This chain uses TRBV29-1 with TRBJ2-2; TCRdb designates TRBD1, a call that cannot be tested without DNA. Germline CDR1 and CDR2: SQVTM and ANQGSEA. The CDR3 sequence is 15 residues long. The CDR3 is CSVLGTGEVRGELFF.

The rearrangement links TRBV12-3 or TRBV12-4 to TRBJ2-1. This CDR3 is 14 amino acids long. Here the CDR3 reads CASSLESGYNEQFF.

The chain combines TRBV7-9 with TRBJ2-7; TCRdb reports TRBD1, a call that lacks DNA to check it against. Germline V lookup: CDR1 SEHNR, CDR2 FQNEAQ (reference sequence). The CDR3 extends over 14 amino acids. The CDR3 reads CASSRTTTGSEQYF.

CDR3 region: CASGRDSYNEQFF. This rearrangement joins TRBV12-5 to TRBJ2-1; with no DNA, the TCRdb D assignment of TRBD1 cannot be verified. This CDR3 has 13 amino acids. CDR1 and CDR2 from the germline V gene are LGHNT and FRNRAP.

V usage is TRBV14 and J usage is TRBJ2-7; TCRdb calls TRBD1, which cannot be checked without DNA. From germline, CDR1 is SGHDN and CDR2 FVKESK. The length of the CDR3 is 14 residues. The CDR3 loop reads CASSPGGAAYEQYF. Full variable domain (remainder filled in from reference TRBV14 and TRBJ2-7): EAGVTQFPSHSVIEKGQTVTLRCDPISGHDNLYWYRRVMGKEIKFLLHFVKESKQDESGMPNNRFLAERTGGTYSTLKVQPAELEDSGVYFCASSPGGAAYEQYFGPGTRLTVT.

The chain recombines TRBV29-1 with TRBJ2-1; the D call from TCRdb, TRBD1, cannot be confirmed without DNA. CDR1 and CDR2 (germline): SQVTM, ANQGSEA. The CDR3 totals 11 residues. CDR3 residues: CSAPYPQEQFF.

The CDR3 loop is CASSGSPANYGYTF. This chain connects TRBV5-1 to TRBJ1-2; TCRdb proposes TRBD1, but this gene call is untestable without DNA. CDR3 length: 14 residues. The germline V gene encodes CDR1 SGHRS and CDR2 YFSETQ.

The J gene is TRBJ2-5, the V gene TRBV19; no DNA is available, so the TRBD2 call from TCRdb remains unchecked. The CDR3 totals 14 residues. Germline loops: CDR1 LNHDA, CDR2 SQIVND (reference sequence). CDR3: CASSQTSGRETQYF.

This clonotype ranks as medium-sized in terms of frequency. The rearrangement uses TRBV20-1 and TRBJ2-7; TCRdb indicates TRBD2, and absent DNA this call remains unverified. The CDR3 length is 17 residues. Germline assignment: CDR1 DFQATT and CDR2 SNEGSKA (reference sequence). The CDR3 sequence: CSARDSGTSGPPYEQYF.

The chain joins TRBV29-1 to TRBJ1-1. The CDR3 loop spans 12 amino acids. From germline, CDR1 is SQVTM and CDR2 ANQGSEA. The CDR3 protein is CSVILTNTEAFF.

The chain combines TRBV7-3 with TRBJ2-7; absent DNA, TCRdb's TRBD1 call cannot be checked. Looked up from germline, CDR1 is SGHTA and CDR2 is FQGTGA. The CDR3 consists of 13 residues. CDR3 sequence reads: CASSADRGGEQYF.

The V and J genes are TRBV9 and TRBJ2-1; without DNA, the TCRdb call of TRBD1 cannot be checked. Germline CDR1 and CDR2: SGDLS and YYNGEE. This CDR3 is built from 17 residues. CDR3 region: CASSGTGGFSSYNEQFF.

The chain is built from TRBV4-2 and TRBJ2-3; TCRdb picks TRBD2, but there is no DNA to check that call. The CDR3 length is 21 residues. The germline V gene has CDR1 LGHNA and CDR2 YNFKEQ. The CDR3 loop reads CASSQDATSWTSGTPTDTQYF.

The rearrangement links TRBV6-5 to TRBJ2-3; TCRdb indicates TRBD2, and absent DNA this call remains unverified. This CDR3 is 15 amino acids long. CDR1 and CDR2 (germline): MNHEY, SVGAGI. CDR3 sequence reads: CASSPTSFHTDTQYF.

The CDR3 loop reads CASKVGNTEAFF. The gene calls are TRBV5-1 and TRBJ1-1. This CDR3 is 12 amino acids long. CDR1 is SGHRS and CDR2 is YFSETQ in the germline V gene.

The J gene is TRBJ2-7, the V gene TRBV25-1; the TCRdb call, TRBD1, lacks DNA for checking. From germline, CDR1 is MGHDK and CDR2 SYGVNS. CDR3 length equals 15 residues. CDR3 in amino acids: CASSDIGLRGYEQYF.

The V gene is TRBV4-3, the J gene TRBJ1-1; TCRdb proposes TRBD1, but this gene call is untestable without DNA. This CDR3 contains 13 residues. The germline V gene has CDR1 LGHNA and CDR2 YSLEER. CDR3 loop: CASSPQVWAEAFF.

The CDR3 sequence: CASSVTWNEQYF. The rearrangement uses TRBV5-6 and TRBJ2-7. Germline V lookup: CDR1 SGHDT, CDR2 YYEEEE. CDR3 length equals 12 residues.